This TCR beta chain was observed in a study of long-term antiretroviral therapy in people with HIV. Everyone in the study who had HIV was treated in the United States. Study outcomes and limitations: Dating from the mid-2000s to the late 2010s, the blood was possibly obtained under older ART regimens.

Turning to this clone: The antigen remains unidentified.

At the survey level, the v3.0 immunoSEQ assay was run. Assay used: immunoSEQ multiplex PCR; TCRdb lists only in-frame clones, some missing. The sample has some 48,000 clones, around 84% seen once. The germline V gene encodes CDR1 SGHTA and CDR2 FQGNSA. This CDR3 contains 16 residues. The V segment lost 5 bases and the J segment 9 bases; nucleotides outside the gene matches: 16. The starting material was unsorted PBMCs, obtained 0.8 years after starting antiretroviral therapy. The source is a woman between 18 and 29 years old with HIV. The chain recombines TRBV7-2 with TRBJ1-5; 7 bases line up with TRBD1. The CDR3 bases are TGTGCCAGCAGCCTAGTTACCGGGACAGCAGTGGCGCCCCAGCATTTT. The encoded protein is CASSLVTGTAVAPQHF. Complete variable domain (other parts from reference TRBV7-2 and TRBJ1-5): GAGVSQSPSNKVTEKGKDVELRCDPISGHTALYWYRQSLGQGLEFLIYFQGNSAPDKSGLPSDRFSAERTGGSVSTLTIQRTQQEDSAVYLCASSLVTGTAVAPQHFGDGTRLSIL.